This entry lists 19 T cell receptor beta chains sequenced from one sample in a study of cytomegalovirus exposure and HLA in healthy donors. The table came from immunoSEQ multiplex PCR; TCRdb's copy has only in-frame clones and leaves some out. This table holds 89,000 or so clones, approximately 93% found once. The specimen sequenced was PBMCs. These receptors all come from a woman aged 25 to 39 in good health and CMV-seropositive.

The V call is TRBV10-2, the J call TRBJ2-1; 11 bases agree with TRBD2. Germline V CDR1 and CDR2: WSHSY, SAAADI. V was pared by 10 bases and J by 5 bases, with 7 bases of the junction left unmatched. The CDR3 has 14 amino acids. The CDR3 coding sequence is TGCGCCACCCTTCTAGCGGGAGGAGACAATGAGCAGTTCTTC. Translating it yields CATLLAGGDNEQFF.

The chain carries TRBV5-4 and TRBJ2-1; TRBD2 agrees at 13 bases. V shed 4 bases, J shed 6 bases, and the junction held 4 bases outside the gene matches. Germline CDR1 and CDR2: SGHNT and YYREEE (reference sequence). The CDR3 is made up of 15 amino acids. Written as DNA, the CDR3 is TGTGCCAGCAGCCAAGGGACTAGCGGGACCAATGAGCAGTTCTTC. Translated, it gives CASSQGTSGTNEQFF.

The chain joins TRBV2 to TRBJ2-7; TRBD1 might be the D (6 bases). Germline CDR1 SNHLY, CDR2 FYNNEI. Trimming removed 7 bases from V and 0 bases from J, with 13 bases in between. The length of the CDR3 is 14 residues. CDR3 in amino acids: CASMGRGYSYEQYF. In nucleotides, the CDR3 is TGTGCCAGCATGGGCAGGGGATACTCCTACGAGCAGTACTTC. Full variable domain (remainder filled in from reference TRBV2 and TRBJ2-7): EPEVTQTPSHQVTQMGQEVILRCVPISNHLYFYWYRQILGQKVEFLVSFYNNEISEKSEIFDDQFSVERPDGSNFTLKIRSTKLEDSAMYFCASMGRGYSYEQYFGPGTRLTVT.

DNA of the CDR3: TGCGCCAGCAGCCAAGAAGACACAGGGCGGGCTTTCTTT. Encoded protein: CASSQEDTGRAFF. The chain couples TRBV4-1 to TRBJ1-1; D possibly corresponds to TRBD1 (6 bases). This CDR3 region has 13 residues. Germline V gene data show CDR1 as MGHRA and CDR2 as YSYEKL. V was cut by 0 bases and J by 11 bases, with 13 bases left in between.

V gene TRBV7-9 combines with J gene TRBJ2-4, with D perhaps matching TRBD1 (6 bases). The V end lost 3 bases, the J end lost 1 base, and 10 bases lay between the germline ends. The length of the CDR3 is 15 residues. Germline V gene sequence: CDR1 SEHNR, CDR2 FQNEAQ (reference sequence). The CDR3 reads CASSFVRGAKNIQYF. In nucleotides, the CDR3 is TGTGCCAGCAGCTTCGTAAGGGGGGCCAAAAACATTCAGTACTTC.

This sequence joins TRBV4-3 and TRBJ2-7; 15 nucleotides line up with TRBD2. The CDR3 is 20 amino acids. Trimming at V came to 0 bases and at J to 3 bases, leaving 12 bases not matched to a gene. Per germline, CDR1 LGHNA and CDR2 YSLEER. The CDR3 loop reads CASSQDRAGLAGGPDYEQYF. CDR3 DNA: TGCGCCAGCAGCCAAGACCGCGCAGGACTAGCGGGAGGGCCTGACTACGAGCAGTACTTC.

CDR3 DNA sequence: TGTGCCAGCAGCTTGGACAGGTTATACGAGCAGTACTTC. As protein: CASSLDRLYEQYF. The chain combines TRBV5-5 with TRBJ2-7, with TRBD1 as a possible D gene (5 bases). Germline values: CDR1 SGHKS, CDR2 YYEKEE (reference sequence). The V end was cut by 0 bases, the J end by 4 bases, with 8 bases between. The CDR3 has 13 amino acids. Full variable domain (rest looked up from reference TRBV5-5 and TRBJ2-7): DAGVTQSPTHLIKTRGQQVTLRCSPISGHKSVSWYQQVLGQGPQFIFQYYEKEERGRGNFPDRFSARQFPNYSSELNVNALLLGDSALYLCASSLDRLYEQYFGPGTRLTVT.

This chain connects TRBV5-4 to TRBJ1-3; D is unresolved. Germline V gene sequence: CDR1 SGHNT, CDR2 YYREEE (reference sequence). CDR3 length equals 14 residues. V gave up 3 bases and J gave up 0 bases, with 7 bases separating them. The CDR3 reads CASSSRLSGNTIYF. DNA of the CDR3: TGTGCCAGCAGCTCGCGACTCTCTGGAAACACCATATATTTT. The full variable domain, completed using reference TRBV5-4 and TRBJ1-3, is ETGVTQSPTHLIKTRGQQVTLRCSSQSGHNTVSWYQQALGQGPQFIFQYYREEENGRGNFPPRFSGLQFPNYSSELNVNALELDDSALYLCASSSRLSGNTIYFGEGSWLTVV.

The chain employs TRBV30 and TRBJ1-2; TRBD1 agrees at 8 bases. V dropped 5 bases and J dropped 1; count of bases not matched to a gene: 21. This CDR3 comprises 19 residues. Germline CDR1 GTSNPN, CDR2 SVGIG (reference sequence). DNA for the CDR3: TGTGCCTGGGCCCGGGACAGGAGGCCCCCAGGCCCTTTTAACTATGGCTACACCTTC. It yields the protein CAWARDRRPPGPFNYGYTF.

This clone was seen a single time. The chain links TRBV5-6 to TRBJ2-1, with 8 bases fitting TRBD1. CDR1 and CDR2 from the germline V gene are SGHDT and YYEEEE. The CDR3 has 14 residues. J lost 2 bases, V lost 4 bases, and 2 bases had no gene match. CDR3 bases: TGTGCCAGCAGCCGACAGGGGACCTACAATGAGCAGTTCTTC. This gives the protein CASSRQGTYNEQFF.

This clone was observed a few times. This CDR3 reads CASSDLQRDYNYNEQFF. The CDR3 nucleotides are TGTGCCAGCAGTGATCTTCAGCGGGACTACAACTACAATGAGCAGTTCTTC. This chain links TRBV2 with TRBJ2-1, with TRBD2 matching 7 bases. This CDR3 has 17 residues. Germline V gene lookup returns CDR1 SNHLY and CDR2 FYNNEI. With V trimmed by 3 bases and J by 3 bases, 11 bases remained unmatched.

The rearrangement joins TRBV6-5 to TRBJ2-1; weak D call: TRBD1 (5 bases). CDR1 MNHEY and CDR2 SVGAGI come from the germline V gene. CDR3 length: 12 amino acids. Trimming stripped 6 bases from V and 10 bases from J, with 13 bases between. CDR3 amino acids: CASRQGVGEQFF. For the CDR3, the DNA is TGTGCCAGCAGGCAGGGCGTAGGAGAGCAGTTCTTC.

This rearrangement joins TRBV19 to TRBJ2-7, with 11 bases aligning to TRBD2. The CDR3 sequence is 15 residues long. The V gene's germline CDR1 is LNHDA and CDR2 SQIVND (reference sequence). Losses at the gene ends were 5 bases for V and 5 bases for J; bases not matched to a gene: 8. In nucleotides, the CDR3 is TGTGCCAGTAGTGCGACACTAGCGGGAGACAACGAGCAGTACTTC. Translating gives CASSATLAGDNEQYF.

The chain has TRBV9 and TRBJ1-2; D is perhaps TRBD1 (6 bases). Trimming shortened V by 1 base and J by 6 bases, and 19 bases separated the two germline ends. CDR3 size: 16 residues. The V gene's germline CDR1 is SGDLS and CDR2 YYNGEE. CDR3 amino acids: CASSVTGFPQEDGYTF. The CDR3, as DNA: TGTGCCAGCAGCGTAACAGGGTTCCCCCAGGAGGATGGCTACACCTTC. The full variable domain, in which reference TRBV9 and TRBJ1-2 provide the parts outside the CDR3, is DSGVTQTPKHLITATGQRVTLRCSPRSGDLSVYWYQQSLDQGLQFLIQYYNGEERAKGNILERFSAQQFPDLHSELNLSSLELGDSALYFCASSVTGFPQEDGYTFGSGTRLTVV.

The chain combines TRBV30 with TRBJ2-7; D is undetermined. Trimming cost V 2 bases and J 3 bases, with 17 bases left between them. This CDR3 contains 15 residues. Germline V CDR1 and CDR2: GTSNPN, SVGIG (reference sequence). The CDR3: CAWSTQGRRYYEQYF. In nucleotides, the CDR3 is TGTGCCTGGAGTACTCAAGGAAGGCGGTACTACGAGCAGTACTTC.

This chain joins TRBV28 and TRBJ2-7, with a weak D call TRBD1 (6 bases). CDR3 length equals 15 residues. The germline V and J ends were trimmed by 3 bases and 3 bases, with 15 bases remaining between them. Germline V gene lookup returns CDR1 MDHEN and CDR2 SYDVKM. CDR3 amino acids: CASSLGGAGVYEQYF. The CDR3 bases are TGTGCCAGCAGTTTGGGTGGGGCAGGGGTCTACGAGCAGTACTTC.

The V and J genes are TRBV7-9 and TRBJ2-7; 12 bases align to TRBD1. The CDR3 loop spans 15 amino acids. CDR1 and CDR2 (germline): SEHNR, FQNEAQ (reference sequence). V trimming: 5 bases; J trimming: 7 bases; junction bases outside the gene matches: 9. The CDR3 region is CASSPSGTGGTEQYF. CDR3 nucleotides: TGTGCCAGCAGCCCTTCCGGGACAGGGGGCACTGAGCAGTACTTC.

CDR3 DNA: TGCAGCGTTGAAGTATTCGGGGGCAGCCTAGCGGACAATGAGCAGTTCTTC. It yields the protein CSVEVFGGSLADNEQFF. The chain recombines TRBV29-1 with TRBJ2-1; the D gene is possibly TRBD2 (7 bases). This CDR3 region has 17 residues. V dropped 1 base and J dropped 5 bases, with 21 bases sitting between them. Germline V gives CDR1 SQVTM, CDR2 ANQGSEA.

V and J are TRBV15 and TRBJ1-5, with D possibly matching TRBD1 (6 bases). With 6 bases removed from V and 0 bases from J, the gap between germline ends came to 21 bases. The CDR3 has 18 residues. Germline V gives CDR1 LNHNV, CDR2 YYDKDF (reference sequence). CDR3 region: CATRRGQGLANSNQPQHF. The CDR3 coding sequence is TGTGCCACCAGGCGGGGGCAGGGGTTGGCAAATAGCAATCAGCCCCAGCATTTT.